Sequencing of this T cell receptor (beta chain) was carried out in a study of blood T cells in healthy people across ages. Study-level findings and limits: Compared with aged donors, long-lived donors showed fewer expanded clones, suggesting selection.

PCR was performed a second time for roughly 7 to 12 cycles using a sample-barcoded 5' primer and a J-beta primer mix. TCRdb recomputed calls from the 5' RACE reads with MiXCR, one row per CDR3 protein. Of 780,000 or so distinct CDR3 sequences detected, more than 55% appear once; the ten largest clones hold approximately 24%. Drawing of peripheral blood yielded about 9.7 milliliters from each donor. The amount of total RNA extracted per sample was at least 6 micrograms. Turning to this clonotype: Its antigen is not identified.

The germline gives CDR1 DFQATT, CDR2 SNEGSKA (reference sequence). This CDR3 is 13 amino acids long. Trimming stripped 5 bases from V and 4 bases from J, with 14 bases between. The chain links TRBV20-1 to TRBJ1-2, with D perhaps TRBD1 (5 bases). Sequenced sample: blood. The receptor comes from a man between 40 and 49 years old in good health. The CDR3 reads CSAPRGRLYGYTF. CDR3 nucleotides: TGCAGTGCTCCCCGGGGACGGCTCTATGGCTACACCTTC.